One sample yielded the 29 T cell receptor beta chains listed below, sequenced in a study of identical twins. TCRdb re-analysed the 5' RACE reads in MiXCR, keeping a single row per CDR3 protein. The sample contains 1.5 million to 2 million distinct CDR3 sequences, about 32% of which appear only once. Sequenced sample: cord blood. The receptors shown here come from a newborn girl in good health.

The V gene is TRBV5-1, the J gene TRBJ2-1; 13 nucleotides align to TRBD2. Germline V lookup: CDR1 SGHRS, CDR2 YFSETQ. The CDR3 length is 15 residues. The V and J ends lost 3 bases and 7 bases, in that order; junction bases with no gene match: 4. CDR3 DNA sequence: TGCGCCAGCAGCTATAGGACTAGCGGGAGTAATGAGCAGTTCTTC. This encodes CASSYRTSGSNEQFF. Looking up the rest from reference TRBV5-1 and TRBJ2-1 gives the full variable domain: KAGVTQTPRYLIKTRGQQVTLSCSPISGHRSVSWYQQTPGQGLQFLFEYFSETQRNKGNFPGRFSGRQFSNSRSEMNVSTLELGDSALYLCASSYRTSGSNEQFFGPGTRLTVL.

The J gene is TRBJ1-2, the V gene TRBV18; 9 bases agree with TRBD1. Germline V gives CDR1 KGHSH, CDR2 LQKENI. J gave up 3 bases and V 6 bases, and 8 bases lay outside the gene matches. This CDR3 is built from 15 residues. CDR3 nucleotides: TGTGCCAGCTCCCGGGGACAGGGCAAACACTATGGCTACACCTTC. It translates to CASSRGQGKHYGYTF. Looking up the rest from reference TRBV18 and TRBJ1-2 gives the full variable domain: NAGVMQNPRHLVRRRGQEARLRCSPMKGHSHVYWYRQLPEEGLKFMVYLQKENIIDESGMPKERFSAEFPKEGPSILRIQQVVRGDSAAYFCASSRGQGKHYGYTFGSGTRLTVV.

The V call is TRBV29-1, the J call TRBJ2-7, with D possibly matching TRBD2 (6 bases). CDR3 size: 13 residues. Trimming stripped 3 bases from V and 3 bases from J, with 12 bases between. Germline V gene sequence: CDR1 SQVTM, CDR2 ANQGSEA. In nucleotides, the CDR3 is TGCAGCGTTGAGAGCCCCGGGGGCTACGAGCAGTACTTC. As protein: CSVESPGGYEQYF.

The rearrangement joins TRBV20-1 to TRBJ2-3, with 10 positions matching TRBD1. Per germline, CDR1 DFQATT and CDR2 SNEGSKA (reference sequence). This CDR3 is 16 amino acids long. The V gene end was trimmed by 0 bases and the J gene end by 4 bases; junction bases not matched to a gene: 7. For the CDR3, the DNA is TGCAGTGCTAGAGACACCGGGACAGGGGCGGCAGATACGCAGTATTTT. This sequence encodes CSARDTGTGAADTQYF.

The CDR3 region is CSAPRGVIAGHQETQYF. In nucleotides, the CDR3 is TGCAGTGCCCCAAGGGGGGTTATAGCGGGCCACCAAGAGACCCAGTACTTC. This chain connects TRBV20-1 to TRBJ2-5; possible D gene TRBD2, 7 bases. This CDR3 contains 17 residues. Trimming took 6 bases from V and 0 from J, leaving 23 bases between them. In germline, CDR1 is DFQATT, CDR2 SNEGSKA (reference sequence).

The chain couples TRBV10-3 to TRBJ2-3; 12 bases are shared with TRBD2. Germline V gene sequence: CDR1 ENHRY, CDR2 SYGVKD. There are 17 residues in the CDR3. V lost 0 bases and J lost 4; bases outside the gene matches: 5. In DNA form, the CDR3 reads TGTGCCATCAGTGAGTCGGGGGGACTAGCGGGTTCAGATACGCAGTATTTT. Protein sequence: CAISESGGLAGSDTQYF.

This clonotype has only one observation. The J gene is TRBJ1-6, the V gene TRBV27, with D maybe TRBD1 (6 bases). The CDR3 has 15 amino acids. Germline V CDR1 and CDR2: MNHEY, SMNVEV (reference sequence). Trimming stripped 2 bases from V and 11 bases from J, with 16 bases between. CDR3 loop: CASSLESGAGTPLHF. CDR3 nucleotide sequence: TGTGCCAGCAGTTTAGAATCGGGGGCAGGGACACCCCTCCACTTT.

This chain joins TRBV28 and TRBJ2-1; 7 bases fit TRBD1. The V gene's germline CDR1 is MDHEN and CDR2 SYDVKM. Unmatched junction bases numbered 11, after V lost 6 bases and J lost 6 bases. The CDR3 covers 15 residues. The CDR3 nucleotides are TGTGCCAGCAGGACCCACAGGGGCGGAATCAATGAGCAGTTCTTC. This gives the protein CASRTHRGGINEQFF.

Details on this clonotype: A read error may account for a junction end that differs from germline. The V and J genes are TRBV28 and TRBJ1-1, with 9 bases identical to TRBD1. The V gene's germline CDR1 is MDHEN and CDR2 SYDVKM. The CDR3 covers 14 residues. CDR3 in DNA: TGTGCCTGCAGTTTATTAACAGGGGGCACTGAAGCTTTTTTT. Encoded protein: CACSLLTGGTEAFF.

At least ten counts were recorded for this clonotype. The J gene is TRBJ2-3, the V gene TRBV11-1; D remains unclear. Looked up from germline, CDR1 is SGHAT and CDR2 is FQDESV (reference sequence). The CDR3 has 15 amino acids. Trimming took 3 bases from V and 0 from J, leaving 10 bases between them. CDR3 loop: CASSFLGTSTDTQYF. CDR3 DNA: TGTGCCAGCAGCTTCCTAGGTACTAGCACAGATACGCAGTATTTT.

The chain combines TRBV10-3 with TRBJ2-1; 9 nucleotides align to TRBD2. CDR1 is ENHRY and CDR2 is SYGVKD in the germline V gene. The CDR3 totals 16 residues. V shed 8 bases, J shed 1 base, and the junction held 9 bases outside the gene matches. Here the CDR3 reads CAISGTSSRSYNEQFF. In DNA form, the CDR3 reads TGTGCCATCTCCGGGACTAGCAGCCGGTCCTACAATGAGCAGTTCTTC.

This clonotype came up a few times. The gene calls are TRBV4-1 and TRBJ2-1; TRBD2 matches 15 bases. V trimming: 2 bases; J trimming: 9 bases; junction bases outside the gene matches: 8. The length of the CDR3 is 17 residues. Germline V gene sequence: CDR1 MGHRA, CDR2 YSYEKL. The CDR3 sequence: CASSQNPGLAGGREQFF. The CDR3 DNA follows: TGCGCCAGCAGCCAAAATCCAGGACTAGCGGGGGGGCGTGAGCAGTTCTTC.

This clonotype was picked up a small number of times. This rearrangement joins TRBV20-1 to TRBJ2-1; 8 bases line up with TRBD2. Germline V gene sequence: CDR1 DFQATT, CDR2 SNEGSKA (reference sequence). The CDR3 totals 14 residues. The V and J ends lost 6 bases and 7 bases, in that order; junction bases with no gene match: 11. Here the CDR3 reads CSAPVSGGWNEQFF. CDR3 DNA: TGCAGTGCCCCCGTCAGCGGGGGATGGAATGAGCAGTTCTTC.

A few counts support this clonotype. The chain employs TRBV29-1 and TRBJ2-1, with 10 bases lining up with TRBD1. Germline V gene sequence: CDR1 SQVTM, CDR2 ANQGSEA. CDR3 length equals 14 residues. The ends lost 7 bases at V and 3 bases at J; junction bases unmatched: 6. This chain's CDR3 is CSGRDRGIYNEQFF. CDR3 sequence (DNA): TGCAGCGGGCGGGACAGGGGTATCTACAATGAGCAGTTCTTC.

This clonotype was seen more than once but under ten times. J is TRBJ2-3 and V is TRBV12-3 or TRBV12-4; the D gene could be TRBD1 or TRBD2 (5 bases each). V lost 3 bases to trimming and J lost 5 bases, with 15 bases between them. The CDR3 extends over 15 amino acids. As DNA, the CDR3 is TGTGCCAGCAGTTTGGGTGGGGGATATGGAGATACGCAGTATTTT. This translates into CASSLGGGYGDTQYF.

This clonotype was observed a few times. This chain uses TRBV24-1 with TRBJ2-5; 10 nucleotides line up with TRBD2. CDR1 KGHDR and CDR2 SFDVKD come from the germline V gene. The CDR3 length is 16 residues. V was clipped by 4 bases and J by 1 base; unmatched bases: 5. CDR3 residues: CATSDPTSGPQETQYF. The DNA for the CDR3 is TGTGCCACCAGTGACCCGACTAGCGGGCCCCAAGAGACCCAGTACTTC.

This clonotype has more than one count but fewer than ten. The chain has TRBV7-2 and TRBJ2-3; D uncertain. Trimming left V 1 base short and J 1 base short, with 15 bases between. The CDR3 spans 17 residues. Germline assignment: CDR1 SGHTA and CDR2 FQGNSA. The CDR3 sequence is CASSLGGTSWGTDTQYF. As DNA, the CDR3 is TGTGCCAGCAGCTTAGGGGGAACAAGCTGGGGCACAGATACGCAGTATTTT.

The table lists this clonotype with a few counts. This sequence joins TRBV7-2 and TRBJ2-1; D is ambiguous. The CDR3 is 13 amino acids. The V end lost 1 base, the J end lost 9 bases, and 10 bases lay between the germline ends. Germline V CDR1 and CDR2: SGHTA, FQGNSA. The DNA for the CDR3 is TGTGCCAGCAGCTTAGTCGTTTGGAGTGAGCAGTTCTTC. Translated, it gives CASSLVVWSEQFF. The entire variable domain, with the rest obtained from reference TRBV7-2 and TRBJ2-1, is as follows: GAGVSQSPSNKVTEKGKDVELRCDPISGHTALYWYRQSLGQGLEFLIYFQGNSAPDKSGLPSDRFSAERTGGSVSTLTIQRTQQEDSAVYLCASSLVVWSEQFFGPGTRLTVL.

The V gene is TRBV12-5, the J gene TRBJ1-2; D perhaps matches TRBD1 (5 bases). This CDR3 comprises 17 residues. CDR1 and CDR2 from the germline V gene are LGHNT and FRNRAP. V lost 0 bases, J lost 0 bases, and 14 bases lay in between. CDR3 loop: CASGLVLGRGANYGYTF. In nucleotides, the CDR3 is TGTGCTAGTGGTTTGGTACTGGGTAGGGGAGCTAACTATGGCTACACCTTC.

A word on this clonotype: This could be a read error, since a much larger clone is one nucleotide away. The chain combines TRBV12-3 or TRBV12-4 with TRBJ2-4; tentatively, D is TRBD1 (6 bases). The CDR3 contains 16 residues. The ends were cut back, 1 base at V and 13 bases at J, with 23 bases in the middle. The CDR3: CASSLGGQRWDNEQYF. The CDR3, as DNA: TGTGCCAGCAGTTTAGGGGGACAACGGTGGGACAATGAGCAGTACTTC.

This clonotype turned up a few times. The chain has TRBV11-3 and TRBJ1-4; D gene uncertain. The CDR3 contains 14 residues. Trimming stripped 11 bases from V and 0 bases from J, with 13 bases between. CDR1 SGHNT and CDR2 YENEEA come from the germline V gene. The chain's CDR3 is CAPDNSATNEKLFF. The DNA for the CDR3 is TGTGCCCCTGATAACAGTGCAACTAATGAAAAACTGTTTTTT.

This sequence joins TRBV5-1 and TRBJ2-5; D tentatively reads TRBD1 or TRBD2 (6 bases each). V shed 0 bases and J shed 11 bases, with 26 bases lying between them. Germline V gene data show CDR1 as SGHRS and CDR2 as YFSETQ. This CDR3 region has 17 residues. The CDR3 DNA reads as TGCGCCAGCAGCTTGGATTATGTTCGGGGGCTCCCGAAATTGCAGTACTTC. Residues: CASSLDYVRGLPKLQYF.

As regards this clonotype: This may come from a read error, since a much larger clone is one base off. The genes are TRBV13 and TRBJ2-5; D perhaps matches TRBD1 (5 bases). Trimming left V 5 bases short and J 11 bases short, with 27 bases between. The CDR3 spans 16 residues. Germline CDR1 is PRHDT and CDR2 is FYEKMQ (reference sequence). CDR3 residues: CASSRTGARRINEQYF. In DNA, the CDR3 is TGTGCCAGCAGCCGCACTGGGGCAAGAAGAATCAATGAGCAGTACTTC.

The chain recombines TRBV29-1 with TRBJ1-2; 7 nucleotides match TRBD1. The CDR3 spans 11 residues. Germline CDR1 is SQVTM and CDR2 is ANQGSEA. Unmatched junction bases numbered 4, after V lost 8 bases and J lost 4 bases. The CDR3: CSPRDSYGYTF. CDR3 nucleotides: TGCAGCCCCCGGGACAGCTATGGCTACACCTTC.

Worth noting for this clonotype: This may be a read error: a much more frequent sequence differs by one nucleotide. The gene calls are TRBV6-1 and TRBJ2-5, with D possibly being TRBD1 (5 bases). V was trimmed by 1 base and J by 5 bases, leaving 8 bases between them. CDR1 MNHNS and CDR2 SASEGT come from the germline V gene. The CDR3 has 13 residues. CDR3 residues: CASSEGRAETQYF. For the CDR3, the DNA is TGTGCCAGCAGTGAAGGCAGGGCGGAGACCCAGTACTTC.

This clonotype occurred a few times. This chain links TRBV10-3 with TRBJ2-3; perhaps TRBD1 as D (5 bases). Trimming stripped 3 bases from V and 0 bases from J, with 7 bases between. The CDR3 contains 14 residues. Germline V gene data show CDR1 as ENHRY and CDR2 as SYGVKD. CDR3 nucleotides: TGTGCCATCAGTGAACAGGATAGCACAGATACGCAGTATTTT. The encoded protein is CAISEQDSTDTQYF.

In its sample, this clonotype was seen a few times. The chain links TRBV12-5 to TRBJ2-1; D not certain. The J call could be wrong; TRBJ2-7 is a better fit for the DNA end. The length of the CDR3 is 11 residues. CDR1 is LGHNT and CDR2 is FRNRAP in the germline V gene. The CDR3 reads CASGLYNEQYF. In nucleotides, the CDR3 is TGTGCTAGTGGGCTTTACAATGAGCAGTACTTC.

This chain links TRBV20-1 with TRBJ1-4; D is perhaps TRBD1 (6 bases). Germline loops: CDR1 DFQATT, CDR2 SNEGSKA (reference sequence). The CDR3 has 20 residues. The ends were cut back, 6 bases at V and 4 bases at J, with 33 bases in the middle. This CDR3 is CSAVRPFTGRIDQRNEKLFF. For the CDR3, the DNA is TGCAGTGCGGTTCGGCCATTCACAGGGCGCATAGACCAGCGTAATGAAAAACTGTTTTTT.

This clonotype was seen many times. The rearrangement links TRBV29-1 to TRBJ2-7; TRBD1 matches 9 bases. The CDR3 runs to 13 residues. V lost 4 bases, J lost 3 bases, and 4 bases stayed unmatched. The germline gives CDR1 SQVTM, CDR2 ANQGSEA. The CDR3 sequence is CSVADRGGYEQYF. The DNA for the CDR3 is TGCAGCGTTGCGGACAGGGGTGGCTACGAGCAGTACTTC.